Following are 5 T cell receptor beta chains from one sample sequenced in a study of regulatory T cells in long-lasting Graves disease. Sample time point: newly diagnosed GD, antithyroid drugs for less than 3 months. From PBMCs, RNA was extracted and then used to make the TCR library. For TCR beta, libraries came from iRepertoire HTBI primers and Arm-PCR of CDR3 regions. A single record per CDR3 protein comes from TCRdb applying MiXCR to the multiplex PCR reads. The sample includes approximately 470,000 distinct CDR3 sequences, 15% to 20% seen only once; the top ten take more than 10%. These data also featured in a second study, about T cells in Graves' hyperthyroidism and ophthalmopathy.

The sequences come from peripheral blood mononuclear cells (PBMCs), collected at new diagnosis, from a patient treated with antithyroid drugs. The receptors were gathered from a man in his forties with Graves disease.

This clonotype was seen a handful of times. Here the CDR3 DNA reads TGTGCCAGTCTTCCTGAGGGGGAATGCGGCTACACCTTC. Translated, it gives CASLPEGECGYTF. The chain combines TRBV14 with TRBJ1-2; a possible D gene is TRBD1 (6 bases). In germline, CDR1 is SGHDN, CDR2 FVKESK. The CDR3 runs to 13 residues. Trimming stripped 9 bases from V and 8 bases from J, with 19 bases between.

This clonotype was counted ten times or more. This chain uses TRBV2 with TRBJ2-7; 13 bases map to TRBD2. CDR1 SNHLY and CDR2 FYNNEI come from the germline V gene. The trim removed 6 bases at V and 2 bases at J, leaving 1 base unmatched. The CDR3 consists of 14 residues. CDR3 sequence reads: CASRGTSGTYEQYF. CDR3 nucleotides: TGTGCCAGCAGGGGGACTAGCGGGACCTACGAGCAGTACTTC. Looking up the rest from reference TRBV2 and TRBJ2-7 gives the full variable domain: EPEVTQTPSHQVTQMGQEVILRCVPISNHLYFYWYRQILGQKVEFLVSFYNNEISEKSEIFDDQFSVERPDGSNFTLKIRSTKLEDSAMYFCASRGTSGTYEQYFGPGTRLTVT.

This clonotype was counted many times. The CDR3 sequence is CASSLQWGESYNEQFF. CDR3 nucleotide sequence: TGTGCCAGCAGTTTACAATGGGGCGAAAGCTACAATGAGCAGTTCTTC. The chain uses TRBV27 and TRBJ2-1; D might be TRBD1 (5 bases). From germline, CDR1 is MNHEY and CDR2 SMNVEV (reference sequence). CDR3 length equals 16 residues. Trimming removed 2 bases from V and 3 bases from J, with 14 bases in between.

The gene calls are TRBV19 and TRBJ2-7; 8 bases are shared with TRBD1. The CDR3 contains 15 residues. With 4 bases clipped from V and 3 bases from J, the junction kept 8 bases outside the gene matches. Germline CDR1 is LNHDA and CDR2 is SQIVND (reference sequence). For the CDR3, the DNA is TGTGCCAGTAGTAATGAAGCCAGGGGGCACTACGAGCAGTACTTC. This gives the protein CASSNEARGHYEQYF. The whole variable domain, remainder taken from reference TRBV19 and TRBJ2-7, is DGGITQSPKYLFRKEGQNVTLSCEQNLNHDAMYWYRQDPGQGLRLIYYSQIVNDFQKGDIAEGYSVSREKKESFPLTVTSAQKNPTAFYLCASSNEARGHYEQYFGPGTRLTVT.

The sample holds many counts of this clonotype. V is TRBV11-2 and J is TRBJ1-2; the D gene is possibly TRBD1 (6 bases). This CDR3 is built from 16 residues. The V end lost 0 bases, the J end lost 7 bases, and 18 bases lay between the germline ends. Germline assignment: CDR1 SGHAT and CDR2 FQNNGV. CDR3 coding DNA: TGTGCCAGCAGCTTAGATAACAACTCGGGGGGCTCTGGCTACACCTTC. It yields the protein CASSLDNNSGGSGYTF.